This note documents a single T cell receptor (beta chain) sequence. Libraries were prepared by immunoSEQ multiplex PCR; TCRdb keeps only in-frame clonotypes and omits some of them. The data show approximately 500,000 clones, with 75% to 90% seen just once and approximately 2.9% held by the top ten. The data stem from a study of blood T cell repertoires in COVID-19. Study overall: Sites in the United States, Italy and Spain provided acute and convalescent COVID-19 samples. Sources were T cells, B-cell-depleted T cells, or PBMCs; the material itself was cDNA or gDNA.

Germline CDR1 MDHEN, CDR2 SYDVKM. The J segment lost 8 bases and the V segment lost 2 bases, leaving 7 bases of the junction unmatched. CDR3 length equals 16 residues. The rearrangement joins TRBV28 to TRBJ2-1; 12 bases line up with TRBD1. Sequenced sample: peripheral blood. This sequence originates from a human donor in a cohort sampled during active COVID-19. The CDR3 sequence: CASSLAGTGGEDEQFF. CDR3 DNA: TGTGCCAGCAGTTTAGCCGGGACAGGGGGCGAGGATGAGCAGTTCTTC.